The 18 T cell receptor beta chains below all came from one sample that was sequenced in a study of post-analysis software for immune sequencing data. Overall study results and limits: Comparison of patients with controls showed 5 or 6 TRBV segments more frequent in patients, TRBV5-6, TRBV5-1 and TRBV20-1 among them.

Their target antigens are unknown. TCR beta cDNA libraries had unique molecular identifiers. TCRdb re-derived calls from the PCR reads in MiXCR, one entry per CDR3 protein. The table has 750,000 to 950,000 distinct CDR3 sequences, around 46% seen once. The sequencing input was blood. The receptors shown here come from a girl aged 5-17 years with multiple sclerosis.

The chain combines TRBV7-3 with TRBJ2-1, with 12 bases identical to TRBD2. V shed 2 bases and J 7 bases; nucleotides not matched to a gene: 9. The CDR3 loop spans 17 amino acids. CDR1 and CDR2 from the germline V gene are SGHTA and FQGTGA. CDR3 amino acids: CASSLWLAGGPGNEQFF. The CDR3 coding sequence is TGTGCCAGCAGCTTATGGCTAGCGGGAGGGCCGGGTAATGAGCAGTTCTTC.

The CDR3 loop is CASSPSGRLETQYF. CDR3 nucleotide sequence: TGTGCCAGCAGCCCTAGCGGGAGGTTAGAGACCCAGTACTTC. The rearrangement uses TRBV12-3 or TRBV12-4 and TRBJ2-5; 11 bases agree with TRBD2. Trimming removed 6 bases from V and 4 bases from J; junction bases left unmatched: 4. The CDR3 runs to 14 residues.

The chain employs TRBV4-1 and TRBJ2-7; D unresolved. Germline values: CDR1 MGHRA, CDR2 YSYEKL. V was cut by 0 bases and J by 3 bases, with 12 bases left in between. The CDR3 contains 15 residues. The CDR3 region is CASSQEGRPNYEQYF. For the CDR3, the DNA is TGCGCCAGCAGCCAAGAAGGTAGGCCAAACTACGAGCAGTACTTC.

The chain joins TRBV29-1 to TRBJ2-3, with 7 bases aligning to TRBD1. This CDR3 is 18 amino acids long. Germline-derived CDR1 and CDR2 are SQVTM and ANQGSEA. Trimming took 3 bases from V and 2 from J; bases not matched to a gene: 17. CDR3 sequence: CSVDGTDDREPFTDTQYF. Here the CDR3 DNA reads TGCAGCGTTGACGGGACAGACGACAGGGAGCCTTTCACAGATACGCAGTATTTT.

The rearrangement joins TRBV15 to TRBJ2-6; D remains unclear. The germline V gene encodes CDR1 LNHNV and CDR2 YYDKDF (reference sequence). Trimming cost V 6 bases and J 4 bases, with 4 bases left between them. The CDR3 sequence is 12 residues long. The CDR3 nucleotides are TGTGCCACCAGTGAGGGGGCCAACGTCCTGACTTTC. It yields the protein CATSEGANVLTF.

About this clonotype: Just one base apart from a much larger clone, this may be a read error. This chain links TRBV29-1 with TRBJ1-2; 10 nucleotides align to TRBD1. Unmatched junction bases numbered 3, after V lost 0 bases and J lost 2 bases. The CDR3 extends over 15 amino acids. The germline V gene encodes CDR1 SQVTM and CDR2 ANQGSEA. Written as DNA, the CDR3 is TGCAGCGTTGAAGATGGGACAGGGGCCAACTATGGCTACACCTTC. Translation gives CSVEDGTGANYGYTF.

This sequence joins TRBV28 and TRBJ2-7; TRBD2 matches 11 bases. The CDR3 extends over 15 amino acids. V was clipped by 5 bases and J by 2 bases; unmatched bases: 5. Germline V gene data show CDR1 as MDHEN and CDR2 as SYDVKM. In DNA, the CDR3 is TGTGCCAGCAGTCGCCCGACTAGCGGGGCCTACGAGCAGTACTTC. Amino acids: CASSRPTSGAYEQYF.

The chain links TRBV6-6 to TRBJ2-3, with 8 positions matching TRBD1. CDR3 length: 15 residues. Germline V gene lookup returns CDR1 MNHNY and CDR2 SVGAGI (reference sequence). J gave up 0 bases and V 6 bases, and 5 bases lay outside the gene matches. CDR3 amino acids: CASSSTGGSTDTQYF. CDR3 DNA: TGTGCCAGCAGCTCAACAGGGGGAAGCACAGATACGCAGTATTTT.

CDR3 protein: CASSPSGGSYNSPLHF. The CDR3 nucleotides read TGTGCCAGCTCACCATCCGGGGGCTCCTATAATTCACCCCTCCACTTT. The genes are TRBV18 and TRBJ1-6; D is perhaps TRBD1 (5 bases). CDR3 length: 16 amino acids. The germline V gene has CDR1 KGHSH and CDR2 LQKENI. Between the trimmed V and J ends, which lost 2 bases and 0 bases, there was a span of 8 bases.

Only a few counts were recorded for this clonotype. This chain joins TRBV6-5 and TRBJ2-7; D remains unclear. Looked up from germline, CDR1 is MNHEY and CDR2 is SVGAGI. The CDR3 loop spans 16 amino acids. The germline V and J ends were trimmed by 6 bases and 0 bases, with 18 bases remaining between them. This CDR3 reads CASSPGRLPSSYEQYF. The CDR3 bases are TGTGCCAGCAGCCCTGGTCGGCTGCCGAGCTCCTACGAGCAGTACTTC.

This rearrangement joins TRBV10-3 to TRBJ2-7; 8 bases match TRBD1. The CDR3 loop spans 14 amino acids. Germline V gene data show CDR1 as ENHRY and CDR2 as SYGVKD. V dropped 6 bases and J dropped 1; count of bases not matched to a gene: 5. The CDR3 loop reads CAIRTGTGSYEQYF. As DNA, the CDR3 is TGTGCCATCAGGACCGGGACAGGTTCCTACGAGCAGTACTTC.

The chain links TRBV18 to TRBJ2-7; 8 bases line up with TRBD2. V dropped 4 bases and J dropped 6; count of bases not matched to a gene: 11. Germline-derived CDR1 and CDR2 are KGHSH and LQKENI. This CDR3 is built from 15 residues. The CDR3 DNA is TGTGCCAGCTCACACTGGGAGACTAGCGTGGGCGAGCAGTACTTC. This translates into CASSHWETSVGEQYF.

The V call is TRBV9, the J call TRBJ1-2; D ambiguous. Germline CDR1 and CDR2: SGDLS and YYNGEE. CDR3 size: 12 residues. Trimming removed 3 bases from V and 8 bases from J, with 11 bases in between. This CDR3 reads CASSADAAGYTF. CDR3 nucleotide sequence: TGTGCCAGCAGCGCGGACGCGGCAGGCTACACCTTC.

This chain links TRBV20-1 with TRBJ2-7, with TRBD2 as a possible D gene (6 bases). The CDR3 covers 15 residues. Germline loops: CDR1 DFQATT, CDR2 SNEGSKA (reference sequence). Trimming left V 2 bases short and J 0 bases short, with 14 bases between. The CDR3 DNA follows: TGCAGTGCTAGAAAACCTTTGGGACTCTCCTACGAGCAGTACTTC. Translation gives CSARKPLGLSYEQYF.

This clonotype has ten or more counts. CDR3 region: CAISEPRDPNNEQFF. The CDR3 region has the DNA TGTGCCATCAGTGAGCCGCGGGACCCCAACAATGAGCAGTTCTTC. J is TRBJ2-1 and V is TRBV10-3; tentative D call: TRBD2 (6 bases). Germline CDR1 ENHRY, CDR2 SYGVKD. The CDR3 length is 15 residues. V was cut by 2 bases and J by 5 bases, with 13 bases left in between.

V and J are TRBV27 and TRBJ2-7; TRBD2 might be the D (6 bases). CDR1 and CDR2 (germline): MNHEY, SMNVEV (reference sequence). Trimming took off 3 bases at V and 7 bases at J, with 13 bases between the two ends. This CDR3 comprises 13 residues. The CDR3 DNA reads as TGTGCCAGCAGTTTCCAGGGACTTGGAGAGCAGTACTTC. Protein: CASSFQGLGEQYF.

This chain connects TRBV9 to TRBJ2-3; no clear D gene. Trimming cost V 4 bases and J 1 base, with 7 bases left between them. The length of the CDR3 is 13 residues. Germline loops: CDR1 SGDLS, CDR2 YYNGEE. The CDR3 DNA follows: TGTGCCAGCAGCCAATGGCGCACAGATACGCAGTATTTT. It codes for CASSQWRTDTQYF.

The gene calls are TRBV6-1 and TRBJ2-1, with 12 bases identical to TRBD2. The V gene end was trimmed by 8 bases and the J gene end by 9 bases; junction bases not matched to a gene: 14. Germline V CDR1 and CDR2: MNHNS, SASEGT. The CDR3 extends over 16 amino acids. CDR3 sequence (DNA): TGTGCCAGCTTCCCTGGGACTAGCGGGCCCCACAGTGAGCAGTTCTTC. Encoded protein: CASFPGTSGPHSEQFF.